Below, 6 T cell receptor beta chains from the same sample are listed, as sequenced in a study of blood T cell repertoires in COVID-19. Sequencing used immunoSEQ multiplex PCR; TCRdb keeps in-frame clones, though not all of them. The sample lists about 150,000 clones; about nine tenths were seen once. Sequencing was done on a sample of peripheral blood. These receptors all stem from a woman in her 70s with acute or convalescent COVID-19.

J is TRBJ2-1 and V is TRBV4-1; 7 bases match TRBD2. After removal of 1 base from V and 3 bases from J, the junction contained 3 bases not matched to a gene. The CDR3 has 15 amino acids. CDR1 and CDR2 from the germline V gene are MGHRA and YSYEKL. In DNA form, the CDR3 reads TGCGCCAGCAGCCAAGTGGGGGGGATCTACAATGAGCAGTTCTTC. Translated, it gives CASSQVGGIYNEQFF.

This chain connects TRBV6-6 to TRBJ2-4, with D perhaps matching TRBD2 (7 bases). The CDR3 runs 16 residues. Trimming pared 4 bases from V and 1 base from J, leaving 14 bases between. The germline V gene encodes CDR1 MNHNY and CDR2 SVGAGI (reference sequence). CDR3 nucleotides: TGTGCCAGCAGTTCTGCGGGGGCGATGGCCAAAAACATTCAGTACTTC. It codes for CASSSAGAMAKNIQYF.

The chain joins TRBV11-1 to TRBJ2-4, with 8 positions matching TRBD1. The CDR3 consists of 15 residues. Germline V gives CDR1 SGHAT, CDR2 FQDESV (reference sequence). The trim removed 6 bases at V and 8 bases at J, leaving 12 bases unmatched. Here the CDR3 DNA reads TGTGCCAGCAGACATACCGGGACAGGAGGTGACATTCAGTACTTC. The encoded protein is CASRHTGTGGDIQYF.

The CDR3 nucleotides read TGTGCCAGCGCAGGACAGAACAATCAGCCCCAGCATTTT. It codes for CASAGQNNQPQHF. The chain has TRBV2 and TRBJ1-5; a possible D gene is TRBD1 (6 bases). The V and J ends lost 8 bases and 3 bases respectively, with 11 bases between them. This CDR3 is 13 amino acids long. Germline V CDR1 and CDR2: SNHLY, FYNNEI.

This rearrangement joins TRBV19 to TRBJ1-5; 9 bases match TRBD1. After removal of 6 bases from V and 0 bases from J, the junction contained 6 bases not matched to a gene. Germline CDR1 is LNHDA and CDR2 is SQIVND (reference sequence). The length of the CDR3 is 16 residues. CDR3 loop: CASRLRGQGSNQPQHF. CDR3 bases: TGTGCCAGTAGACTCCGGGGACAGGGTAGCAATCAGCCCCAGCATTTT.

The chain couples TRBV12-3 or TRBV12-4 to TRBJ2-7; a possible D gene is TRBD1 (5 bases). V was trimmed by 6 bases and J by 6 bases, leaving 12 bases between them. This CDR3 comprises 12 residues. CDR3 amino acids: CASSLGVGEQYV. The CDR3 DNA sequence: TGTGCCAGCAGCCTAGGGGTGGGCGAGCAGTACGTC.